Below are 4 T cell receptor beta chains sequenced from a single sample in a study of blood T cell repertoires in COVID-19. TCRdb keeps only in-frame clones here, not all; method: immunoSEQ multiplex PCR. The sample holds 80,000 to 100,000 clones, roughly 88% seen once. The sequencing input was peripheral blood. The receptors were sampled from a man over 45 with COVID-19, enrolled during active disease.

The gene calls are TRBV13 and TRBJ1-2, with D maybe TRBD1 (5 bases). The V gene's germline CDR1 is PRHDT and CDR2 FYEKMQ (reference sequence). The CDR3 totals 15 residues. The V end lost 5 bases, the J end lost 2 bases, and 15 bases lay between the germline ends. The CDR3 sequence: CASSREGGGNYGYTF. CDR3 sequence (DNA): TGTGCCAGCAGCCGCGAAGGCGGGGGGAACTATGGCTACACCTTC. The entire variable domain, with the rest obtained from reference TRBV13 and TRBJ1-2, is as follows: AAGVIQSPRHLIKEKRETATLKCYPIPRHDTVYWYQQGPGQDPQFLISFYEKMQSDKGSIPDRFSAQQFSDYHSELNMSSLELGDSALYFCASSREGGGNYGYTFGSGTRLTVV.

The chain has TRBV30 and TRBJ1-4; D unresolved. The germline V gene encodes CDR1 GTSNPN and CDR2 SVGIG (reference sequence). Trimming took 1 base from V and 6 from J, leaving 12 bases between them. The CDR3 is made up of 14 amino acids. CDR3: CAWSGATKDEKLFF. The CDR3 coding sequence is TGTGCCTGGAGTGGAGCTACTAAAGATGAAAAACTGTTTTTT. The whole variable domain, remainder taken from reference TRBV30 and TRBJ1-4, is SQTIHQWPATLVQPVGSPLSLECTVEGTSNPNLYWYRQAAGRGLQLLFYSVGIGQISSEVPQNLSASRPQDRQFILSSKKLLLSDSGFYLCAWSGATKDEKLFFGSGTQLSVL.

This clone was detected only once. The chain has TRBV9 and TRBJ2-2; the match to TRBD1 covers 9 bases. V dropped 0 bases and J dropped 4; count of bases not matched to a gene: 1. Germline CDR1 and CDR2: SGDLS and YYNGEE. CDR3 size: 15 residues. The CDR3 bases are TGTGCCAGCAGCGTAGAGGGACAGGGCACCGGGGAGCTGTTTTTT. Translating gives CASSVEGQGTGELFF.

The CDR3 loop reads CASSLDVRTGGTDTQYF. For the CDR3, the DNA is TGTGCCAGCAGCTTAGACGTCCGGACAGGGGGCACAGATACGCAGTATTTT. The rearrangement links TRBV7-2 to TRBJ2-3; TRBD1 aligns across 9 bases. This CDR3 region has 17 residues. Trimming cost V 1 base and J 1 base; bases outside gene matches: 6. Germline CDR1 reads SGHTA; CDR2 reads FQGNSA.